This is a list of T cell receptor beta chains from one sample in a study of shared clonotypes between healthy human individuals. Produced via immunoSEQ multiplex PCR; TCRdb's table is partial and in-frame only. The data show approximately 2,200,000 clones, 90% to 95% seen once. The sequencing sample was made of naive CD8+ T cells from PBMCs. The receptors come from a man aged 18 to 29 in good health. Some clones in this sample may be carry-over from other donors' samples. CDR3s include the opening cysteine and the closing phenylalanine or tryptophan. Fields, in order: D gene, clone size, V gene, J gene, CDR3 protein, CDR3 DNA. The D gene is left open where the match is weak. The size of a clone is reported for some rows only, either as once, few or many, or as a class for expanded clones.

D: TRBD2
size: .
V: TRBV5-1
J: TRBJ2-6
CDR3: CASSLVWPAGVSGANVLTF
DNA: TGCGCCAGCAGCTTGGTATGGCCAGCGGGAGTTTCTGGGGCCAACGTCCTGACTTTC

D: .
size: .
V: TRBV5-1
J: TRBJ2-7
CDR3: CASSLAASPFLEQYF
DNA: TGCGCCAGCAGCTTGGCCGCAAGTCCCTTCCTCGAGCAGTACTTC

D: .
size: .
V: TRBV7-2
J: TRBJ1-2
CDR3: CASSLASGVGGYGYTF
DNA: TGTGCCAGCAGCTTAGCTTCTGGGGTTGGTGGCTATGGCTACACCTTC

D: .
size: .
V: TRBV6-1
J: TRBJ1-1
CDR3: CASYDSDTEAFF
DNA: TGTGCCAGTTACGATAGCGACACTGAAGCTTTCTTT

D: TRBD1
size: .
V: TRBV5-6
J: TRBJ2-7
CDR3: CASSPGTGQIYEQYF
DNA: TGTGCCAGCAGCCCCGGGACAGGACAGATCTACGAGCAGTACTTC

D: .
size: .
V: TRBV4-1
J: TRBJ2-1
CDR3: CASSLRQTGEQFF
DNA: TGCGCCAGCAGCCTTCGACAGACGGGTGAGCAGTTCTTC

D: TRBD2
size: .
V: TRBV7-9
J: TRBJ2-7
CDR3: CASSSTSGGRYEQYF
DNA: TGTGCCAGCAGCTCAACTAGCGGGGGGAGGTACGAGCAGTACTTC

D: .
size: .
V: TRBV4-1
J: TRBJ1-2
CDR3: CASSPSGTQYGYTF
DNA: TGCGCCAGCAGCCCTTCCGGGACTCAGTATGGCTACACCTTC

D: .
size: .
V: TRBV30
J: TRBJ1-6
CDR3: CAWSVLVQGGDSPLHF
DNA: TGTGCCTGGAGTGTACTGGTCCAGGGAGGTGATTCACCCCTCCACTTT

D: TRBD2
size: .
V: TRBV28
J: TRBJ2-7
CDR3: CASSLPQGLALSYEQYF
DNA: TGTGCCAGCAGTTTACCCCAGGGACTAGCGCTGTCCTACGAGCAGTACTTC

D: TRBD1
size: .
V: TRBV14
J: TRBJ1-4
CDR3: CASRPGQGADANEKLFF
DNA: TGTGCCAGCAGACCCGGACAGGGGGCAGATGCTAATGAAAAACTGTTTTTT

D: .
size: .
V: TRBV5-1
J: TRBJ2-2
CDR3: CASSLAGELFF
DNA: TGCGCCAGCAGCCTGGCCGGGGAGCTGTTTTTT

D: .
size: .
V: TRBV28
J: TRBJ1-1
CDR3: CASSLGFRVEAFF
DNA: TGTGCCAGCAGTTTAGGTTTCAGGGTAGAAGCTTTCTTT

D: TRBD1
size: .
V: TRBV27
J: TRBJ1-1
CDR3: CASSFFGQGNTEAFF
DNA: TGTGCCAGCAGTTTCTTCGGACAGGGAAACACTGAAGCTTTCTTT

D: TRBD2
size: .
V: TRBV19
J: TRBJ2-7
CDR3: CASSIIGASGISEQYF
DNA: TGTGCCAGTAGTATAATCGGGGCTAGCGGGATCTCCGAGCAGTACTTC

D: TRBD1
size: .
V: TRBV9
J: TRBJ2-7
CDR3: CASSVGTGVPSYEQYF
DNA: TGTGCCAGCAGCGTAGGGACAGGGGTCCCCTCCTACGAGCAGTACTTC

D: .
size: .
V: TRBV9
J: TRBJ2-1
CDR3: CASSADRGRYNEQFF
DNA: TGTGCCAGCAGCGCCGATCGGGGTAGATACAATGAGCAGTTCTTC

D: .
size: .
V: TRBV28
J: TRBJ1-3
CDR3: CASSFGVMNTIYF
DNA: TGTGCCAGCAGTTTCGGGGTAATGAACACCATATATTTT

D: TRBD2
size: .
V: TRBV13
J: TRBJ2-1
CDR3: CASSSEREGRNEQFF
DNA: TGTGCCAGCAGCTCCGAGCGGGAGGGGAGGAATGAGCAGTTCTTC

D: .
size: .
V: TRBV6-6
J: TRBJ2-5
CDR3: CASSTPADLIGETQYF
DNA: TGTGCCAGCAGTACCCCTGCGGACCTCATAGGGGAGACCCAGTACTTC

D: .
size: .
V: TRBV28
J: TRBJ1-1
CDR3: CASDPRGGANTEAFF
DNA: TGTGCCAGCGACCCCAGAGGAGGGGCGAACACTGAAGCTTTCTTT

D: TRBD1
size: .
V: TRBV19
J: TRBJ1-2
CDR3: CASSTGTGSYGYTF
DNA: TGTGCCAGTAGTACCGGGACAGGGTCTTATGGCTACACCTTC

D: .
size: .
V: TRBV14
J: TRBJ2-7
CDR3: CASRKTGTYEQYF
DNA: TGTGCCAGCAGGAAAACAGGGACCTACGAGCAGTACTTC

D: TRBD1
size: .
V: TRBV7-9
J: TRBJ2-7
CDR3: CASSNRQGTHEQYF
DNA: TGTGCCAGCAGCAACCGACAGGGTACCCACGAGCAGTACTTC

D: .
size: .
V: TRBV7-9
J: TRBJ1-4
CDR3: CASSLRRTDPNEKLFF
DNA: TGTGCCAGCAGCTTAAGACGAACGGACCCAAATGAAAAACTGTTTTTT

D: .
size: few
V: TRBV29-1
J: TRBJ1-1
CDR3: CSVSGSLGNTEAFF
DNA: TGCAGCGTTTCAGGGTCGCTGGGGAACACTGAAGCTTTCTTT

D: TRBD2
size: .
V: TRBV27
J: TRBJ2-7
CDR3: CASSDLTTSGRTVSYEQYF
DNA: TGTGCCAGCAGTGACCTTACGACTAGCGGGAGGACCGTCTCCTACGAGCAGTACTTC

D: TRBD1
size: .
V: TRBV29-1
J: TRBJ2-2
CDR3: CSVGQGASGELFF
DNA: TGCAGCGTCGGACAGGGGGCCTCCGGGGAGCTGTTTTTT

D: TRBD1
size: .
V: TRBV29-1
J: TRBJ2-7
CDR3: CSVVGLGQDIYEQYF
DNA: TGCAGCGTTGTGGGGCTTGGACAGGACATCTACGAGCAGTACTTC

D: TRBD1
size: once
V: TRBV29-1
J: TRBJ2-7
CDR3: CSAATGDFPAYEQYF
DNA: TGCAGCGCAGCGACAGGGGACTTTCCAGCCTACGAGCAGTACTTC

D: .
size: .
V: TRBV28
J: TRBJ1-2
CDR3: CASRRFYGYTF
DNA: TGTGCCAGCAGGAGATTTTATGGCTACACCTTC

D: .
size: .
V: TRBV4-2
J: TRBJ1-1
CDR3: CASSQDLWPEAFF
DNA: TGTGCCAGCAGCCAAGATCTTTGGCCGGAGGCTTTCTTT

D: .
size: .
V: TRBV28
J: TRBJ2-7
CDR3: CASRPRGQGVIYEQYF
DNA: TGTGCCAGCAGACCCCGGGGGCAGGGGGTGATCTACGAGCAGTACTTC

D: TRBD2
size: .
V: TRBV10-2
J: TRBJ2-7
CDR3: CASSGLAGGPHEQYF
DNA: TGCGCCAGCAGTGGGTTAGCGGGAGGGCCCCACGAGCAGTACTTC

D: .
size: .
V: TRBV27
J: TRBJ2-2
CDR3: CASTPDANTGELFF
DNA: TGTGCCAGCACCCCGGACGCGAACACCGGGGAGCTGTTTTTT

D: .
size: .
V: TRBV6-5
J: TRBJ2-3
CDR3: CASSYGQGGYTQYF
DNA: TGTGCCAGCAGTTACGGCCAGGGTGGATATACGCAGTATTTT

D: TRBD1
size: .
V: TRBV7-3
J: TRBJ2-3
CDR3: CASSLMRRDRGLAQYF
DNA: TGTGCCAGCAGCTTAATGCGCCGGGACAGGGGGCTTGCGCAGTATTTT

D: TRBD1
size: once
V: TRBV9
J: TRBJ2-3
CDR3: CASSATGTVTDTQYF
DNA: TGTGCCAGCAGCGCAACTGGGACAGTCACAGATACGCAGTATTTT

D: .
size: .
V: TRBV27
J: TRBJ1-4
CDR3: CASSSGYSRDEKLFF
DNA: TGTGCCAGCAGTTCTGGCTACTCACGGGACGAAAAACTGTTTTTT

D: .
size: .
V: TRBV7-3
J: TRBJ2-3
CDR3: CASSSSGSTDTQYF
DNA: TGTGCCAGCAGCTCCTCAGGGAGCACAGATACGCAGTATTTT

D: .
size: .
V: TRBV14
J: TRBJ2-7
CDR3: CASSQTPWQSEQYF
DNA: TGTGCCAGCAGCCAAACACCCTGGCAGAGCGAGCAGTACTTC

D: TRBD2
size: .
V: TRBV5-4
J: TRBJ2-1
CDR3: CASSLKRELHNEQFF
DNA: TGTGCCAGCAGCTTGAAGCGGGAGTTGCACAATGAGCAGTTCTTC

D: .
size: .
V: TRBV28
J: TRBJ2-5
CDR3: CASSRQGLVETQYF
DNA: TGTGCCAGCAGTCGACAGGGACTGGTGGAGACCCAGTACTTC